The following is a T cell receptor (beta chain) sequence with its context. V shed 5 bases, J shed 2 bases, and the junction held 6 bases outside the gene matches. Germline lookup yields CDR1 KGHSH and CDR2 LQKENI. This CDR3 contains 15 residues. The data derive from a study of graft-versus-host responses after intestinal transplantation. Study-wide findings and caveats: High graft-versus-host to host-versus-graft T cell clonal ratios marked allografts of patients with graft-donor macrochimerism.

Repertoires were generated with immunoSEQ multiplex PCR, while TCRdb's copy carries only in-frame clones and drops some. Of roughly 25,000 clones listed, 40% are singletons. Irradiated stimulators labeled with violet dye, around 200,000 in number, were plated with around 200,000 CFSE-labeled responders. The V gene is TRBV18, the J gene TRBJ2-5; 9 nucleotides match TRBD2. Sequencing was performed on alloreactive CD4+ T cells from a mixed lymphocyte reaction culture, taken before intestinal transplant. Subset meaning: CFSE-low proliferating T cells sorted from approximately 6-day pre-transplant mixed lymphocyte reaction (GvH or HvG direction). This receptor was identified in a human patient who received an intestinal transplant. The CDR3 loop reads CASSFISGSQETQYF. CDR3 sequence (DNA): TGTGCCAGCTCATTTATTAGCGGGAGTCAAGAGACCCAGTACTTC.